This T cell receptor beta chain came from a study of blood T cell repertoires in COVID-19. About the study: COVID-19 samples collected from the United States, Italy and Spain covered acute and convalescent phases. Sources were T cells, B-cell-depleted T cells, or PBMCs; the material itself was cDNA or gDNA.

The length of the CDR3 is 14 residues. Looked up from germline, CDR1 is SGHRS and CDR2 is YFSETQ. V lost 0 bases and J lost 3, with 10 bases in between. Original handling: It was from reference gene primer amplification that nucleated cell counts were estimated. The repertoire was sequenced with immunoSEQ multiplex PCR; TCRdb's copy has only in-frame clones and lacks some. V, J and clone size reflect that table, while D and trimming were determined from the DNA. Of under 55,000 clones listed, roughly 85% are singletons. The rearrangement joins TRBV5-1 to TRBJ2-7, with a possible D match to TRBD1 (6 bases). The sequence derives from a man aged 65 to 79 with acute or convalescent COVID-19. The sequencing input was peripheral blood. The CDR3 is CASSLGTAYYEQYF. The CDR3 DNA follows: TGCGCCAGCAGCTTGGGGACAGCTTACTACGAGCAGTACTTC. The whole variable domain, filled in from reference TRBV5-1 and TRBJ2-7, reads KAGVTQTPRYLIKTRGQQVTLSCSPISGHRSVSWYQQTPGQGLQFLFEYFSETQRNKGNFPGRFSGRQFSNSRSEMNVSTLELGDSALYLCASSLGTAYYEQYFGPGTRLTVT.